One sample yielded the 27 T cell receptor beta chains listed below, sequenced in a study of radiotherapy plus CTLA-4 blockade in lung cancer. Measured with immunoSEQ multiplex PCR; TCRdb has only the in-frame clones, and not every one. Seen here are about 51,000 clones, 75% to 85% observed once, and the top ten hold about 9%. This material consisted of peripheral blood, taken from a patient treated with radiotherapy plus ipilimumab. The receptors stem from a human donor with non-small cell lung cancer who had a complete response to radiotherapy plus ipilimumab.

V gene TRBV19 combines with J gene TRBJ2-1, with 7 bases that match TRBD1. CDR1 is LNHDA and CDR2 is SQIVND in the germline V gene (reference sequence). The CDR3 is 15 residues long. With V trimmed by 1 base and J by 5 bases, 5 bases remained unmatched. The chain's CDR3 is CASSIGQGVNNEQFF. The CDR3 region has the DNA TGTGCCAGTAGTATAGGTCAGGGGGTTAACAATGAGCAGTTCTTC.

This clone came up a few times. This sequence joins TRBV10-3 and TRBJ1-5, with D unresolved. The CDR3 extends over 15 amino acids. Germline CDR1 reads ENHRY; CDR2 reads SYGVKD. The V end lost 0 bases, the J end lost 0 bases, and 6 bases lay between the germline ends. The CDR3 region is CAISESADSNQPQHF. CDR3 nucleotide sequence: TGTGCCATCAGTGAGTCGGCAGATAGCAATCAGCCCCAGCATTTT.

The V and J genes are TRBV7-9 and TRBJ2-5; 8 nucleotides agree with TRBD2. Trimming at V came to 5 bases and at J to 7 bases, leaving 12 bases not matched to a gene. The CDR3 is 15 amino acids. Germline V gives CDR1 SEHNR, CDR2 FQNEAQ (reference sequence). This CDR3 is CASSPPGGVGGTQYF. For the CDR3, the DNA is TGTGCCAGCAGCCCCCCGGGAGGGGTCGGGGGGACCCAGTACTTC.

The J gene is TRBJ1-2, the V gene TRBV30; D gene unclear. The CDR3 covers 15 residues. Germline loops: CDR1 GTSNPN, CDR2 SVGIG (reference sequence). Deletions cut 4 bases from V and 4 bases from J, with 19 bases between. Here the CDR3 DNA reads TGTGCCTGGATCCCGCGAGGGCAGGCTGCCTATGGCTACACCTTC. Protein product: CAWIPRGQAAYGYTF.

V and J are TRBV7-9 and TRBJ1-1; the match to TRBD1 covers 10 bases. The V gene's germline CDR1 is SEHNR and CDR2 FQNEAQ (reference sequence). V shed 1 base, J shed 7 bases, and the junction held 3 bases outside the gene matches. CDR3 length: 14 amino acids. CDR3 sequence reads: CASSLGTGGGEAFF. The CDR3 DNA reads TGTGCCAGCAGCTTAGGGACAGGGGGGGGTGAAGCTTTCTTT.

The sample holds a few counts of this clone. This CDR3 is CAWRRGRGVLNEKLFF. The CDR3 DNA is TGTGCCTGGCGGCGGGGGAGGGGAGTACTTAATGAAAAACTGTTTTTT. The V call is TRBV30, the J call TRBJ1-4; D may be TRBD1 (5 bases). V was shortened by 5 bases and J by 4 bases, with 20 bases between the two germline ends. The CDR3 length is 16 residues. In germline, CDR1 is GTSNPN, CDR2 SVGIG (reference sequence).

The chain carries TRBV5-6 and TRBJ2-7; 14 bases are shared with TRBD2. CDR3 length equals 17 residues. The V and J ends lost 4 bases and 3 bases, in that order; junction bases with no gene match: 9. The germline V gene encodes CDR1 SGHDT and CDR2 YYEEEE. In DNA, the CDR3 is TGTGCCAGCAGCCAGACTAGCGGGAGGGCCGTAGGCTACGAGCAGTACGTC. Amino acid sequence: CASSQTSGRAVGYEQYV.

This rearrangement joins TRBV27 to TRBJ1-5; 7 bases line up with TRBD1. Trimming removed 8 bases from V and 4 bases from J; junction bases left unmatched: 5. Germline assignment: CDR1 MNHEY and CDR2 SMNVEV (reference sequence). The CDR3 has 13 amino acids. CDR3 in amino acids: CASARDRNQPQHF. CDR3 coding DNA: TGTGCCAGCGCTAGGGACAGAAATCAGCCCCAGCATTTT.

The V gene is TRBV5-6, the J gene TRBJ1-2; 8 bases map to TRBD1. Unmatched junction bases numbered 6, after V lost 4 bases and J lost 7 bases. The CDR3 is 13 amino acids. Germline V lookup: CDR1 SGHDT, CDR2 YYEEEE. This chain's CDR3 is CASSMTGVRGYTF. The CDR3 DNA reads TGTGCCAGCAGCATGACAGGGGTCCGTGGCTACACCTTC.

The chain has TRBV13 and TRBJ2-7; TRBD2 matches 7 bases. J lost 5 bases, V lost 4 bases, and 5 bases had no gene match. The CDR3 has 13 residues. CDR1 is PRHDT, CDR2 FYEKMQ, per germline (reference sequence). The CDR3 here is CASSSRGFDEQYF. DNA of the CDR3: TGTGCCAGCAGCTCGCGGGGGTTCGACGAGCAGTACTTC.

The DNA of the CDR3 is TGTGCCAGCTCAGACCAGGAAGGGGCGAGTAACGGCTACACCTTC. This codes for CASSDQEGASNGYTF. The chain links TRBV18 to TRBJ1-2; a weak D match, TRBD1 (5 bases). Germline CDR1 and CDR2: KGHSH and LQKENI. V lost 5 bases, J lost 8 bases, and 21 bases lay in between. The CDR3 loop spans 15 amino acids.

The chain recombines TRBV10-3 with TRBJ1-2, with 8 bases fitting TRBD1. Germline CDR1 reads ENHRY; CDR2 reads SYGVKD. J gave up 5 bases and V 10 bases, and 6 bases lay outside the gene matches. CDR3 size: 12 residues. This CDR3 is CATRDRRYGYTF. CDR3 in DNA: TGTGCCACAAGGGACAGGAGGTATGGCTACACCTTC.

The table lists this clone with a count of one. This chain links TRBV4-3 with TRBJ2-3; 7 positions agree with TRBD1. The CDR3 length is 12 residues. V shed 2 bases, J shed 9 bases, and the junction held 2 bases outside the gene matches. The germline gives CDR1 LGHNA, CDR2 YSLEER. The CDR3 nucleotides read TGCGCCAGCAGCCAAAACAGGGGAACGCAGTATTTT. It specifies CASSQNRGTQYF.

The J gene is TRBJ1-2, the V gene TRBV18, with 7 bases that match TRBD1. This CDR3 is built from 14 residues. The V and J ends lost 8 bases and 6 bases, in that order; junction bases with no gene match: 12. Looked up from germline, CDR1 is KGHSH and CDR2 is LQKENI. CDR3 protein: CASRMTGGGDGYTF. For the CDR3, the DNA is TGTGCCAGCCGTATGACGGGAGGGGGCGATGGCTACACCTTC.

The DNA of the CDR3 is TGTGCCAGCAGTCTCCGGGGGAGGTTAGAGACCCAGTACTTC. Translation: CASSLRGRLETQYF. The chain has TRBV6-5 and TRBJ2-5; tentatively, D is TRBD2 (6 bases). The CDR3 consists of 14 residues. CDR1 and CDR2 from the germline V gene are MNHEY and SVGAGI. Trimming removed 5 bases at V and 4 bases at J, with 14 bases between.

A word on this clone: Other DNA sequences in the same sample also yield this CDR3. The chain recombines TRBV6-5 with TRBJ1-2; no clear D gene. The CDR3 contains 15 residues. Germline lookup yields CDR1 MNHEY and CDR2 SVGAGI. The V and J ends lost 0 bases and 2 bases respectively, with 10 bases between them. CDR3: CASSYSSGGNYGYTF. The CDR3 DNA sequence: TGTGCCAGCAGTTACTCGTCCGGCGGAAACTATGGCTACACCTTC.

Only a few counts were recorded for this clone. J is TRBJ1-1 and V is TRBV29-1; 9 bases line up with TRBD1. The germline V gene has CDR1 SQVTM and CDR2 ANQGSEA. The CDR3 is made up of 17 amino acids. The V gene end was trimmed by 0 bases and the J gene end by 3 bases; junction bases not matched to a gene: 11. The CDR3 reads CSVEDLWDRVGDTEAFF. The CDR3 bases are TGCAGCGTTGAAGATCTTTGGGACAGGGTTGGGGACACTGAAGCTTTCTTT.

The rearrangement joins TRBV7-2 to TRBJ1-2; possibly TRBD1 for D (5 bases). This CDR3 has 15 amino acids. Germline CDR1 reads SGHTA; CDR2 reads FQGNSA. V gave up 3 bases and J gave up 3 bases, with 14 bases separating them. CDR3: CASSFPPGVDYGYTF. CDR3 DNA: TGTGCCAGCAGCTTCCCCCCGGGGGTTGACTATGGCTACACCTTC.

The gene calls are TRBV2 and TRBJ2-5; 13 nucleotides line up with TRBD2. With 6 bases clipped from V and 5 bases from J, the junction kept 6 bases outside the gene matches. The CDR3 loop spans 15 amino acids. Germline V lookup: CDR1 SNHLY, CDR2 FYNNEI. The CDR3 DNA sequence: TGTGCCAGCAGGGAGACTAGCGGGGGGCGGGAGACCCAGTACTTC. It encodes CASRETSGGRETQYF.

This rearrangement joins TRBV19 to TRBJ1-1, with D possibly being TRBD1 (5 bases). The V and J ends lost 0 bases and 4 bases respectively, with 18 bases between them. The germline CDR1 and CDR2 sequences are LNHDA and SQIVND (reference sequence). CDR3 size: 17 residues. The DNA of the CDR3 is TGTGCCAGTAGTATAGATCTGGGGGGAGGCAGGGCCACTGAAGCTTTCTTT. Protein product: CASSIDLGGGRATEAFF.

This rearrangement joins TRBV10-3 to TRBJ2-5; 8 bases are a match to TRBD1. J lost 5 bases, V lost 3 bases, and 8 bases had no gene match. In germline, CDR1 is ENHRY, CDR2 SYGVKD. The CDR3 extends over 15 amino acids. CDR3 sequence: CAISEGQGALETQYF. For the CDR3, the DNA is TGTGCCATCAGTGAAGGTCAGGGGGCTCTTGAGACCCAGTACTTC.

The chain combines TRBV5-4 with TRBJ2-1; maybe TRBD1 (5 bases). The CDR3 runs 15 residues. Germline CDR1 and CDR2: SGHNT and YYREEE (reference sequence). V was trimmed by 1 base and J by 1 base, leaving 9 bases between them. The CDR3 sequence: CASSLTGRSYNEQFF. The CDR3 nucleotides read TGTGCCAGCAGCTTGACAGGTCGGTCCTACAATGAGCAGTTCTTC.

The V gene is TRBV19, the J gene TRBJ2-7; tentative D call: TRBD1 (7 bases). The length of the CDR3 is 15 residues. V lost 4 bases to trimming and J lost 2 bases, with 15 bases between them. Germline CDR1 LNHDA, CDR2 SQIVND (reference sequence). This CDR3 is CASSSRRGPTYEQYF. The CDR3 DNA sequence: TGTGCCAGTAGTAGCAGGAGGGGGCCAACCTACGAGCAGTACTTC.

The rearrangement joins TRBV28 to TRBJ1-2; the match to TRBD1 covers 11 bases. The CDR3 consists of 15 residues. The V segment lost 11 bases and the J segment 4 bases; nucleotides outside the gene matches: 12. CDR1 and CDR2 (germline): MDHEN, SYDVKM. CDR3 amino acids: CAEGSGQGAGYGYTF. CDR3 in DNA: TGTGCCGAGGGATCCGGACAGGGGGCGGGCTATGGCTACACCTTC.

This clone was detected a few times. V is TRBV10-2 and J is TRBJ2-5; no definite D call. The CDR3 has 12 residues. Per the germline V gene, CDR1 is WSHSY and CDR2 is SAAADI. V lost 9 bases, J lost 0 bases, and 8 bases lay in between. Written as DNA, the CDR3 is TGCGCCAGTGGGCAGTACCAAGAGACCCAGTACTTC. It is translated as CASGQYQETQYF.

DNA for the CDR3: TGTGCCAGTAGCCGGACAGCTTACACAGATACGCAGTATTTT. As protein: CASSRTAYTDTQYF. V usage is TRBV19 and J usage is TRBJ2-3; tentative D call: TRBD1 (6 bases). Germline V gene data show CDR1 as LNHDA and CDR2 as SQIVND (reference sequence). V was pared by 6 bases and J by 2 bases, with 12 bases between. The CDR3 length is 14 residues. Full variable domain (remainder filled in from reference TRBV19 and TRBJ2-3): DGGITQSPKYLFRKEGQNVTLSCEQNLNHDAMYWYRQDPGQGLRLIYYSQIVNDFQKGDIAEGYSVSREKKESFPLTVTSAQKNPTAFYLCASSRTAYTDTQYFGPGTRLTVL.

The rearrangement joins TRBV29-1 to TRBJ2-1, with 8 nucleotides matching TRBD2. This CDR3 region has 14 residues. The trim removed 6 bases at V and 0 bases at J, leaving 4 bases unmatched. CDR1 and CDR2 (germline): SQVTM, ANQGSEA. Here the CDR3 DNA reads TGCAGCGTCGCGAGCGGGAGCTCCTACAATGAGCAGTTCTTC. Translating it yields CSVASGSSYNEQFF.